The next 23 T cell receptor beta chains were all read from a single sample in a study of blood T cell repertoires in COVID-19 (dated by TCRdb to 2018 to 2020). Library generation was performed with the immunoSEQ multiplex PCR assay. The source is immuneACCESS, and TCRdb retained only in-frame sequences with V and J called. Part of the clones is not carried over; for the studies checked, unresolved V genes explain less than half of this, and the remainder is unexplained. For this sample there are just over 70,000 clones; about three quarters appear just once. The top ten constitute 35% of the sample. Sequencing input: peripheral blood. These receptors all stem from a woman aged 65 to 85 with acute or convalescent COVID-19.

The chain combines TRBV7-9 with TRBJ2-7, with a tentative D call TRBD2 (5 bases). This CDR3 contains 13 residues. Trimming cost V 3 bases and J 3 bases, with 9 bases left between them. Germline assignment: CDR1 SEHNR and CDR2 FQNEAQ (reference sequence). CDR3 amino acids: CASSFGGSYEQYF. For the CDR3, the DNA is TGTGCCAGCAGCTTCGGTGGGAGCTACGAGCAGTACTTC.

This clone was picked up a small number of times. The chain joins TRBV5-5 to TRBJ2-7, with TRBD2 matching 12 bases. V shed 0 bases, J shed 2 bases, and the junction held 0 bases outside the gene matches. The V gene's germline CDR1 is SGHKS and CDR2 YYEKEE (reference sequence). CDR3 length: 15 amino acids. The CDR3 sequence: CASSLASGGAYEQYF. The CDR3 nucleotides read TGTGCCAGCAGCTTGGCTAGCGGGGGGGCCTACGAGCAGTACTTC.

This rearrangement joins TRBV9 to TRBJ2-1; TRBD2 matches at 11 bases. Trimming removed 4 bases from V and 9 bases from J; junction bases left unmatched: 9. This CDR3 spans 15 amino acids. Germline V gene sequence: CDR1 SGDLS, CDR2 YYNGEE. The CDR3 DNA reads TGTGCCAGCAGCTCCACTAGCGGGAGATCGAGTGAGCAGTTCTTC. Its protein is CASSSTSGRSSEQFF.

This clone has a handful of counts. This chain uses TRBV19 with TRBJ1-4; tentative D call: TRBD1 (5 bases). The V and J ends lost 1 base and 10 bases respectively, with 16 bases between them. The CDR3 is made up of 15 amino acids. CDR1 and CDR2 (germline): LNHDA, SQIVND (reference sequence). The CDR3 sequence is CASSIVSGNSRKLFF. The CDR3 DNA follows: TGTGCCAGTAGTATAGTATCAGGGAATTCGCGAAAACTGTTTTTT.

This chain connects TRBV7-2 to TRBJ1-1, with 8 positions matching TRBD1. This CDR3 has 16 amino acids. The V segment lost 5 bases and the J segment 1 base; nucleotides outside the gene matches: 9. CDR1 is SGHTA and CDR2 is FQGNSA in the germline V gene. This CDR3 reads CASSPHPQGANTEAFF. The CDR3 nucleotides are TGTGCCAGCAGCCCCCACCCCCAGGGGGCGAACACTGAAGCTTTCTTT.

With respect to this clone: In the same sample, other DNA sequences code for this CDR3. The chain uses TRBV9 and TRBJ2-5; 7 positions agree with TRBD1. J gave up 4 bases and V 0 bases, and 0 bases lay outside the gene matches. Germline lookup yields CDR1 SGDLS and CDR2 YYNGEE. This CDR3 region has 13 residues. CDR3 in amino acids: CASSVGQGETQYF. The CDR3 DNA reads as TGTGCCAGCAGCGTAGGACAGGGAGAGACCCAGTACTTC.

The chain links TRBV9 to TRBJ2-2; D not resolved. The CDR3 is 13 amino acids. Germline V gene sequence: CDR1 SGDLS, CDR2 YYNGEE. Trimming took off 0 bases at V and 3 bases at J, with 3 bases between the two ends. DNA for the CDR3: TGTGCCAGCAGCGTAGCTGACACCGGGGAGCTGTTTTTT. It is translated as CASSVADTGELFF.

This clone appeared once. This CDR3 is CASSSLTGTGDEYGYTF. Written as DNA, the CDR3 is TGTGCCAGCAGTTCTTTGACCGGGACAGGGGACGAATATGGCTACACCTTC. This chain uses TRBV28 with TRBJ1-2; 10 bases agree with TRBD1. With 4 bases clipped from V and 5 bases from J, the junction kept 13 bases outside the gene matches. The CDR3 has 17 residues. CDR1 is MDHEN and CDR2 is SYDVKM in the germline V gene.

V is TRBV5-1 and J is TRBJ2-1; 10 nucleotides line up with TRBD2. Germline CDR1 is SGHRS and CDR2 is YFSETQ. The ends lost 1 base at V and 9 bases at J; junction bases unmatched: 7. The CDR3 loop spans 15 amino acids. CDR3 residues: CASSLPSGGATEQFF. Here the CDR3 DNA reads TGCGCCAGCAGCTTGCCAAGCGGGGGGGCCACTGAGCAGTTCTTC.

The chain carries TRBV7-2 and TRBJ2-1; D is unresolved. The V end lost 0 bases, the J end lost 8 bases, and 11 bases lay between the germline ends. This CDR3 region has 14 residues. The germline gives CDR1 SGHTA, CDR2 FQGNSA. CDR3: CASSLALPRDEQFF. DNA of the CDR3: TGTGCCAGCAGCTTAGCGCTCCCTAGAGATGAGCAGTTCTTC.

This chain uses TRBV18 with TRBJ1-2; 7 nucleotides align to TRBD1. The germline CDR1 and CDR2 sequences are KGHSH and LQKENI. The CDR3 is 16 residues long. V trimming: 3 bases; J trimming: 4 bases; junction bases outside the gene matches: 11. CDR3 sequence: CASSPPLSAGGYGYTF. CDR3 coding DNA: TGTGCCAGCTCACCTCCCCTCTCGGCAGGGGGCTATGGCTACACCTTC.

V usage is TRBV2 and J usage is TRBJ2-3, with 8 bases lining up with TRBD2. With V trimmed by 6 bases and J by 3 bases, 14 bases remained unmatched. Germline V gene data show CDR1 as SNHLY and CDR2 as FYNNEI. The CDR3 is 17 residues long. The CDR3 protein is CASSAWLWSGGTDTQYF. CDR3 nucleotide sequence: TGTGCCAGCAGCGCATGGCTTTGGAGCGGGGGAACAGATACGCAGTATTTT.

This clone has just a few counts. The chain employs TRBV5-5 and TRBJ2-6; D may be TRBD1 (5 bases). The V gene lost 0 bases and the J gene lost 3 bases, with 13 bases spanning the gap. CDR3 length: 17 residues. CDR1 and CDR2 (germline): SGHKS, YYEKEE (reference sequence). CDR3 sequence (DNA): TGTGCCAGCAGCTTGGCCCCAGGGTCTAGTGGGGCCAACGTCCTGACTTTC. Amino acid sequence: CASSLAPGSSGANVLTF.

This CDR3 is CASSRRGGSGNTIYF. CDR3 bases: TGTGCCAGCAGCCGCCGGGGGGGCTCCGGAAACACCATATATTTT. The chain carries TRBV6-2 or TRBV6-3 and TRBJ1-3; perhaps TRBD1 as D (6 bases). Trimming left V 6 bases short and J 4 bases short, with 16 bases between. Germline loops: CDR1 MNHEY, CDR2 SVGEGT. This CDR3 comprises 15 residues.

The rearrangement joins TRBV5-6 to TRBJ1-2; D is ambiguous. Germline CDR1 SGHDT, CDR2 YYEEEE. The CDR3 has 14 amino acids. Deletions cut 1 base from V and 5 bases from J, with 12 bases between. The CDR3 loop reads CASSLRGYLYGYTF. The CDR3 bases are TGTGCCAGCAGCTTGCGAGGTTACCTATATGGCTACACCTTC. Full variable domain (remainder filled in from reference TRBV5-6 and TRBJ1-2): DAGVTQSPTHLIKTRGQQVTLRCSPKSGHDTVSWYQQALGQGPQFIFQYYEEEERQRGNFPDRFSGHQFPNYSSELNVNALLLGDSALYLCASSLRGYLYGYTFGSGTRLTVV.

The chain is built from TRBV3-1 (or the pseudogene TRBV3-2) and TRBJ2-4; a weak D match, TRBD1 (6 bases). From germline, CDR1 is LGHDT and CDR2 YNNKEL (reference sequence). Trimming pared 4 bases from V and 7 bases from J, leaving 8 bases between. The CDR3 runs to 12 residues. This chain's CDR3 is CASSPTGNIQYF. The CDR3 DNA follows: TGTGCCAGCAGCCCTACAGGGAACATTCAGTACTTC.

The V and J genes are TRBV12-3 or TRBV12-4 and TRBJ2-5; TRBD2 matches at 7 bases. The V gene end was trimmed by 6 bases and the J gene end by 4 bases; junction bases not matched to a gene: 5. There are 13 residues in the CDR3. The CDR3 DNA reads TGTGCCAGCAGGAGGGCGGGAGTAGAGACCCAGTACTTC. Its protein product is CASRRAGVETQYF.

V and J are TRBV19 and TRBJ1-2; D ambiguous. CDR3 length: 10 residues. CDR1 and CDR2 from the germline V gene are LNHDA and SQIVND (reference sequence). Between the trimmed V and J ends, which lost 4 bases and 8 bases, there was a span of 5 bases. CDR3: CASSSGGYTF. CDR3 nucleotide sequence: TGTGCCAGTAGTAGCGGCGGCTACACCTTC.

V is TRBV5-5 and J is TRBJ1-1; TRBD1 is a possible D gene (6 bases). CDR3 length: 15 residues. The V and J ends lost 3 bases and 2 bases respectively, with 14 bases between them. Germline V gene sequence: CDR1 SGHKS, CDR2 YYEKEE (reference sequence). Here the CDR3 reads CASSSGQSSNTEAFF. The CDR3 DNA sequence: TGTGCCAGCAGCTCTGGACAGAGTTCAAACACTGAAGCTTTCTTT.

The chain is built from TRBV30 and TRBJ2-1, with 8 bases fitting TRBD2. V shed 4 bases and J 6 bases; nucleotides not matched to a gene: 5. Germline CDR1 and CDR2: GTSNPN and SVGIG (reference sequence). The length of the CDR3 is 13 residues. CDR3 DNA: TGTGCCTGGACTAGCGGGTATGTCAATGAGCAGTTCTTC. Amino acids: CAWTSGYVNEQFF.

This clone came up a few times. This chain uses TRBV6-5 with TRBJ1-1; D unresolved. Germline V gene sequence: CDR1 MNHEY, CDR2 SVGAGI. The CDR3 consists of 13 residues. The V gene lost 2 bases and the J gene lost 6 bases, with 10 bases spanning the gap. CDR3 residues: CASSYGPRAEAFF. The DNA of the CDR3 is TGTGCCAGCAGTTACGGTCCGCGGGCTGAAGCTTTCTTT.

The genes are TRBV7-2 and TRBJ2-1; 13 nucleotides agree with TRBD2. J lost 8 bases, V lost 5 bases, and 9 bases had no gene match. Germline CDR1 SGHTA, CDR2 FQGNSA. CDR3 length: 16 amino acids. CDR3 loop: CASSPRGLAGDYEQFF. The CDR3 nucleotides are TGTGCCAGCAGCCCCCGAGGACTAGCGGGAGACTATGAGCAGTTCTTC.

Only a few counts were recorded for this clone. CDR3 residues: CASSDPRVSTTEAFF. For the CDR3, the DNA is TGTGCCAGCAGTGACCCCAGGGTGAGTACCACTGAAGCTTTCTTT. The J gene is TRBJ1-1, the V gene TRBV6-4, with a weak D call TRBD1 (5 bases). Germline lookup yields CDR1 MRHNA and CDR2 SNTAGT. V lost 2 bases and J lost 4, with 14 bases in between. The CDR3 sequence is 15 residues long.